A selection of T cell receptor beta chains follows, all from one sample in a study of cytomegalovirus exposure and HLA in healthy donors. This table comes from immunoSEQ multiplex PCR, and its TCRdb copy is limited to in-frame clones, with some not included. The sample holds roughly 190,000 clones, about 89% seen once. Sequencing was carried out using PBMCs. The receptors here all came from a man aged 30 to 45 in good health and CMV-seronegative. The CDR3 runs from the conserved cysteine through the conserved F or W. The D gene is left open where the match is weak. Clone size is stated in some rows and not others, as once, few, many or a class when expanded.

size	V	D	J	DNA	CDR3
NA	TRBV4-1	TRBD2	TRBJ2-2	TGCGCCAGCAGCCCTCATACAGCGGGGAGGAACACCGGGGAGCTGTTTTTT	CASSPHTAGRNTGELFF
NA	TRBV7-9	TRBD1	TRBJ2-7	TGTGCCAGCAGCGGATCCGGGACAGGGGTCTACGAGCAGTACTTC	CASSGSGTGVYEQYF
NA	TRBV7-2	TRBD2	TRBJ2-1	TGTGCCAGCAGCTTAGATCGCGCCGGTAGCGGGGGTAATGAGCAGTTCTTC	CASSLDRAGSGGNEQFF
few	TRBV4-1	TRBD2	TRBJ2-3	TGCGCCAGCAGGAGACTAGCGGGGGCGGTCACAGATACGCAGTATTTT	CASRRLAGAVTDTQYF
NA	TRBV15	NA	TRBJ2-7	TGTGCCACCAGCGGGGGGTCCCACGAGCAGTACTTC	CATSGGSHEQYF
NA	TRBV28	TRBD1	TRBJ1-3	TGTGCCAGCAGTCCCTCAGGGGGCTCTGGAAACACCATATATTTT	CASSPSGGSGNTIYF
NA	TRBV2	NA	TRBJ1-4	TGTGCCAGCAGTCCCCTGGTAGGGGGTTTTGAAAAACTGTTTTTT	CASSPLVGGFEKLFF
NA	TRBV27	NA	TRBJ2-5	TGTGCCAGCAGTCCTGGGACACCCCATGTTACGACCCAAGAGACCCAGTACTTC	CASSPGTPHVTTQETQYF
NA	TRBV2	NA	TRBJ2-3	TGTGCCAGCAGTGAGGGGGGTCTGAGAGGTACGCAGTATTTT	CASSEGGLRGTQYF
NA	TRBV28	TRBD1	TRBJ1-2	TGTGCCAGCAGAAAACCGGGACAGGGAAACTATGGCTACACCTTC	CASRKPGQGNYGYTF
NA	TRBV10-3	TRBD1	TRBJ1-5	TGTGCCATCAGTGCTACACAGGGGGGCAATCAGCCCCAGCATTTT	CAISATQGGNQPQHF
NA	TRBV27	TRBD2	TRBJ2-1	TGTGCCAGCAGCCCTAGCGGGCCTTACAATGAGCAGTTCTTC	CASSPSGPYNEQFF
once	TRBV7-9	TRBD1	TRBJ1-4	TGTGCCAGCAGCCAGGACAGGGGTGGTGAAAAACTGTTTTTT	CASSQDRGGEKLFF
NA	TRBV19	NA	TRBJ2-7	TGTGCCAGTAGTATCGGGAACTACGAGCAGTACTTC	CASSIGNYEQYF
NA	TRBV7-2	NA	TRBJ2-7	TGTGCCAGCGTCTCTAGCCACGAGCAGTACTTC	CASVSSHEQYF
NA	TRBV11-3	NA	TRBJ2-1	TGTGCCAGCAGCCCCCGCATGAGCTCCTACAATGAGCAGTTCTTC	CASSPRMSSYNEQFF
NA	TRBV5-4	NA	TRBJ2-7	TGTGCCAGCAGCTTGGGGCTGCCTTACGAGCAGTACTTC	CASSLGLPYEQYF
NA	TRBV2	TRBD2	TRBJ2-7	TGTGCCAGCAGGGTACTAGCGGGATCTTTTTACGAGCAGTACTTC	CASRVLAGSFYEQYF
NA	TRBV19	NA	TRBJ2-1	TGTGCCAGTAGTATAGGGAGGGGGCGGACTGAGCAGTTCTTC	CASSIGRGRTEQFF
NA	TRBV7-9	NA	TRBJ2-5	TGTTCCAGCAGCCCTGGTGGAGGGGTTGGAGAGACCCAGTACTTC	CSSSPGGGVGETQYF
few	TRBV29-1	TRBD1	TRBJ1-1	TGCAGCGGGGCGACAGGGGGCTACACTGAAGCTTTCTTT	CSGATGGYTEAFF
once	TRBV2	NA	TRBJ1-2	TGTGCCAGCATTACCCCCGAGGGTTTTAACTATGGCTACACCTTC	CASITPEGFNYGYTF
NA	TRBV7-8	TRBD1	TRBJ2-7	TGTGCCAGCAGCCGAACACCGGGACAGGGACTTTACGAGCAGTACTTC	CASSRTPGQGLYEQYF
NA	TRBV7-9	TRBD1	TRBJ1-2	TGTTCCAGCAGCTTAGGGCCCGACAGGGAGAACTATGGCTACACCTTC	CSSSLGPDRENYGYTF
NA	TRBV27	TRBD1	TRBJ2-2	TGTGCCAGCAGTCTCCGGGACAGGGCGGTCGGGGAGCTGTTTTTT	CASSLRDRAVGELFF
NA	TRBV18	NA	TRBJ2-1	TGTGCCAGCTCACTGGACGGGAGCTCCTACAATGAGCAGTTCTTC	CASSLDGSSYNEQFF
NA	TRBV10-2	NA	TRBJ1-1	TGCGCCACCCAAGGGGGACGCACTTACACTGAAGCTTTCTTT	CATQGGRTYTEAFF
few	TRBV19	TRBD1	TRBJ1-4	TGTGCCAGTCAGGACAGGTGGGGGATTAATGAAAAACTGTTTTTT	CASQDRWGINEKLFF
NA	TRBV5-5	NA	TRBJ1-1	TGTGCCAGCAGCTTGGTGGCGGGGCACACTGAAGCTTTCTTT	CASSLVAGHTEAFF
NA	TRBV27	TRBD2	TRBJ2-7	TGTGCCAGCAGTTTACCGGGGGGCTCCTACGAGCAGTACTTC	CASSLPGGSYEQYF
NA	TRBV28	NA	TRBJ1-1	TGTGCCAGCGGACGAGGGGGGGCGTCCGCTGAAGCTTTCTTT	CASGRGGASAEAFF
NA	TRBV15	NA	TRBJ1-5	TGTGCCACCAGCAGAGCCGGCCCAGGGCCGGGTCAGCCCCAGCATTTT	CATSRAGPGPGQPQHF
few	TRBV6-5	NA	TRBJ1-2	TGTGCCAGCGCACCGGGGGGCGCAGGTGGCTACACCTTC	CASAPGGAGGYTF
NA	TRBV5-8	NA	TRBJ1-2	TGTGCCAGCAGCCCCTTAACGGACTCCAACTATGGCTACACCTTC	CASSPLTDSNYGYTF
NA	TRBV4-1	TRBD2	TRBJ2-7	TGCGCCAGCAGCCAAGTCCCCTTACCAGCGGGAGGCTCCTACGAGCAGTACTTC	CASSQVPLPAGGSYEQYF
NA	TRBV6-1	TRBD2	TRBJ2-3	TGTGCCAGCAGTGCAATACCCGGGACTAGCGGGAGTACCACAGATACGCAGTATTTT	CASSAIPGTSGSTTDTQYF
NA	TRBV30	NA	TRBJ1-1	TGTGCCTGGAGTCTAGGAGTGGGGCTAGGTACTGAAGCTTTCTTT	CAWSLGVGLGTEAFF
NA	TRBV10-1	TRBD1	TRBJ2-7	TGCGCCAGCAGTGAGTCCGGGACAGGGTTCTACGAGCAGTACTTC	CASSESGTGFYEQYF
NA	TRBV2	TRBD1	TRBJ2-1	TGTGCCAGCAGTCCCATGGAAGGGACAGTAAACTACAATGAGCAGTTCTTC	CASSPMEGTVNYNEQFF
NA	TRBV11-2	NA	TRBJ2-1	TGTGCCAGCAGCTTAGGTTGGGGGGGCCGGGGGAGCTCCTACAATGAGCAGTTCTTC	CASSLGWGGRGSSYNEQFF
NA	TRBV6-6	TRBD1	TRBJ2-2	TGTGCCAGCAGTTACGGGACAGGGGGTGCCGGGGAGCTGTTTTTT	CASSYGTGGAGELFF
once	TRBV27	TRBD1	TRBJ1-2	TGTGCCAGCAGTTTGCTGCCTGGACAGGGGTCTCCTGGCTACACCTTC	CASSLLPGQGSPGYTF
once	TRBV5-6	NA	TRBJ1-6	TGTGCCAGCAGCTTGGGGGGTACAGGGAATAGTTCACCCCTCCACTTT	CASSLGGTGNSSPLHF
NA	TRBV19	NA	TRBJ1-5	TGTGCCAGTAACCAAGGCCCGGGTGATGTAGGCAATCAGCCCCAGCATTTT	CASNQGPGDVGNQPQHF
NA	TRBV6-5	TRBD1	TRBJ2-3	TGTGCCAGCAGTTACGGACAGGGGGCGGGAGATACGCAGTATTTT	CASSYGQGAGDTQYF
NA	TRBV18	NA	TRBJ2-7	TGTGCCAGCTCACCACCGGACAGTTCCTACGAGCAGTACTTC	CASSPPDSSYEQYF
NA	TRBV9	TRBD2	TRBJ2-3	TGTGCCAGCAGCACCCGAGCGGGGGGGCGGTCAGATACGCAGTATTTT	CASSTRAGGRSDTQYF
NA	TRBV25-1	NA	TRBJ1-3	TGTGCCAGCAGTGACCTAGGAAACCAAGGAAACACCATATATTTT	CASSDLGNQGNTIYF
NA	TRBV27	NA	TRBJ1-5	TGTGCCAGCAGACCGATCGGACAGAGCAATCAGCCCCAGCATTTT	CASRPIGQSNQPQHF
NA	TRBV9	TRBD1	TRBJ2-6	TGTGCCAGCAGTACAGGGGGCTCTGGGGCCAACGTCCTGACTTTC	CASSTGGSGANVLTF
NA	TRBV6-6	TRBD2	TRBJ2-1	TGTGCCAGCAGTACGCAGCGGGAGGATGAGCAGTTCTTC	CASSTQREDEQFF
once	TRBV28	NA	TRBJ1-5	TGTGCCAGCAGTTTTATAGGGGAAAATCAGCCCCAGCATTTT	CASSFIGENQPQHF
NA	TRBV4-3	NA	TRBJ1-6	TGCGCCAGCAGCCAGTTACAACAGGGTGTATCCTATAATTCACCCCTCCACTTT	CASSQLQQGVSYNSPLHF
NA	TRBV4-1	NA	TRBJ1-6	TGCGCCAGCAGCCAAGATTTTTCGGGAAGGGTAGACTCACCCCTCCACTTT	CASSQDFSGRVDSPLHF
few	TRBV29-1	NA	TRBJ2-7	TGCAGCGGCGGACAGGGCGGGGGCGAGCAGTACTTC	CSGGQGGGEQYF